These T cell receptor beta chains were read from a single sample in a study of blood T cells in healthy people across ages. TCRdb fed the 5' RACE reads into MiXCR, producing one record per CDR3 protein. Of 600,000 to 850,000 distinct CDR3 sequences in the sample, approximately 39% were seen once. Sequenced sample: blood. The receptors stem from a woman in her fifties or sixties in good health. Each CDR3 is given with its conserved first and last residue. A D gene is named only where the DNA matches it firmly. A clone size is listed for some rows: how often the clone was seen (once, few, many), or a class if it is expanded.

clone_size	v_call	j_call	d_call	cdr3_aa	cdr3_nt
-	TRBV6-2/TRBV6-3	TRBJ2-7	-	CASTEGHHPFDIPYEQYF	TGTGCCAGCACGGAGGGACATCACCCATTCGACATCCCTTACGAGCAGTACTTC
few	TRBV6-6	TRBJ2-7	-	CASRLEGETYEQYF	TGTGCCAGCAGGTTGGAGGGGGAAACCTACGAGCAGTACTTC
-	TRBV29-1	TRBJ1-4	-	CSAAWGPGPNEKLFF	TGCAGCGCCGCCTGGGGGCCAGGCCCTAATGAAAAACTGTTTTTT
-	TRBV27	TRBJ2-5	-	CASSPTWDLKETQYF	TGTGCCAGCAGTCCCACCTGGGACTTAAAAGAGACCCAGTACTTC
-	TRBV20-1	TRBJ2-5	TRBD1	CSARDADRGSETQYF	TGCAGTGCTAGAGATGCGGACAGGGGTTCGGAGACCCAGTACTTC
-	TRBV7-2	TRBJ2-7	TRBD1	CASSPTGMGVHEQYF	TGTGCCAGCAGCCCGACAGGGATGGGAGTCCACGAGCAGTACTTC
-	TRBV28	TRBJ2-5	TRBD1	CASSLQTGKRTQYF	TGTGCCAGCAGTCTTCAGACAGGGAAGCGGACCCAGTACTTC
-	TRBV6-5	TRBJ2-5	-	CASSDSGYAETQYF	TGTGCCAGCAGTGACTCGGGGTACGCGGAGACCCAGTACTTC
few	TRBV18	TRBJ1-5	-	CASSPPRISNQPQHF	TGTGCCAGCTCACCACCACGGATTAGCAATCAGCCCCAGCATTTT
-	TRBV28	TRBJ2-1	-	CASSPPRQVEQFF	TGTGCCAGCAGTCCACCTAGACAGGTCGAGCAGTTCTTC
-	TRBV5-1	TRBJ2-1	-	CASCGREETQFF	TGCGCCAGCTGCGGTCGGGAAGAGACCCAGTTCTTC
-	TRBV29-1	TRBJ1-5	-	CSVGGGNSGQPQHF	TGCAGCGTGGGCGGAGGGAATTCCGGTCAGCCCCAGCATTTT
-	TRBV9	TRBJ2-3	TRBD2	CASSAPVATSGGPGTQYF	TGTGCCAGCAGCGCCCCGGTGGCGACTAGCGGGGGCCCAGGTACGCAGTATTTT
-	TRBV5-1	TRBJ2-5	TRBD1	CASSSPGQGSETQYF	TGCGCCAGCAGCTCTCCGGGACAGGGATCCGAGACCCAGTACTTC
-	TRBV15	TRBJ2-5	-	CATSRDSFGFQYF	TGTGCCACCAGCAGAGATTCCTTCGGGTTTCAGTACTTC
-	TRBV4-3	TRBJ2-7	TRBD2	CASSQPGGYEQYF	TGCGCCAGCAGCCAACCCGGGGGGTACGAGCAGTACTTC
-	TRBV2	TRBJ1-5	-	CASRPDMSNQPQHF	TGTGCCAGCAGACCAGACATGAGCAATCAGCCCCAGCATTTT
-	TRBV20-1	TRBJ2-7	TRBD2	CSARDLAGGIDEQYF	TGCAGTGCTAGAGACCTAGCGGGGGGGATCGACGAGCAGTACTTC
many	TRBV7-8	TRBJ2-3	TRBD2	CASSSQRGLADTQYF	TGTGCCAGCAGCTCGCAGCGGGGATTGGCAGATACGCAGTATTTT
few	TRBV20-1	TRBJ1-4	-	CSARDFGGLGEKLFF	TGCAGTGCTAGAGATTTTGGGGGCCTGGGGGAAAAACTGTTTTTT
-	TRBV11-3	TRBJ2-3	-	CASSLQEDTQYF	TGTGCCAGCAGCTTACAGGAAGATACGCAGTATTTT
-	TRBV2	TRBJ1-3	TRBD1	CASSEGTGGASGNTIYF	TGTGCCAGCAGTGAAGGGACAGGGGGCGCGTCAGGAAACACCATATATTTT
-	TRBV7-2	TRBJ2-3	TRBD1	CASSPYTGGVDTQYF	TGTGCCAGCAGCCCATACACAGGGGGCGTGGATACGCAGTATTTT
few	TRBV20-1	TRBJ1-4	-	CSARGPSGEKLFF	TGCAGTGCTAGAGGGCCGAGTGGGGAAAAACTGTTTTTT
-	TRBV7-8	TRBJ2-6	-	CASSPSRISGANVLTF	TGTGCCAGCAGCCCCTCGCGTATATCTGGGGCCAACGTCCTGACTTTC
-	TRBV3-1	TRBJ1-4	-	CASSSRDGEKLFF	TGTGCCAGCAGCTCACGGGACGGCGAAAAACTGTTTTTT
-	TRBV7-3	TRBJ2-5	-	CASSLTGTSRETQYF	TGTGCCAGCAGCTTAACTGGAACGTCTCGAGAGACCCAGTACTTC
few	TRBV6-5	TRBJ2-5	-	CASSYERWETQYF	TGTGCCAGCAGTTACGAGCGTTGGGAGACCCAGTACTTC
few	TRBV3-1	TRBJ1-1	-	CASSQGGSANTEAFF	TGTGCCAGCAGCCAAGGCGGGTCGGCTAACACTGAAGCTTTCTTT
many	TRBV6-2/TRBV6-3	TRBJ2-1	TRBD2	CASSSLGDYNNEQFF	TGTGCCAGCAGTTCCCTCGGGGACTACAACAATGAGCAGTTCTTC
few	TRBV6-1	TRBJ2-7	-	CASSEEGQISSYEQYF	TGTGCCAGCAGTGAAGAAGGTCAGATTAGCTCCTACGAGCAGTACTTC
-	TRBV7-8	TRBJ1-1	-	CASSLRPVLVNTEAFF	TGCGCCAGCAGCTTACGTCCAGTTCTAGTGAACACTGAAGCTTTCTTT
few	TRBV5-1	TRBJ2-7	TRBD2	CASSFPGGSSYEQYF	TGCGCCAGCAGCTTCCCGGGGGGGAGCTCCTACGAGCAGTACTTC
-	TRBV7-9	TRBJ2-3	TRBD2	CASSSRTSGRAVDTQYF	TGTGCCAGCAGCTCAAGGACTAGCGGGAGGGCTGTAGATACGCAGTATTTT
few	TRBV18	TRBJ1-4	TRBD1	CASSPPGTGGEKLFF	TGTGCCAGCTCACCACCCGGGACAGGGGGAGAAAAACTGTTTTTT
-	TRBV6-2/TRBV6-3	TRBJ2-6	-	CASNGPEMTF	TGTGCCAGCAATGGGCCAGAAATGACTTTC
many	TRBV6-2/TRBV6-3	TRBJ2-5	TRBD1	CASSPDRGHEETQYF	TGTGCCAGCAGTCCAGACAGGGGGCACGAAGAGACCCAGTACTTC
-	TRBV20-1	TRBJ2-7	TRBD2	CSASGRQYNEQYF	TGCAGTGCTAGCGGGAGGCAGTACAATGAGCAGTACTTC
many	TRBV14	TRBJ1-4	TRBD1	CASSRRQGAGEKLFF	TGTGCCAGCAGCCGACGACAGGGGGCTGGTGAAAAACTGTTTTTT
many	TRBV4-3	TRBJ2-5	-	CASSQESSQETQYF	TGCGCCAGCAGCCAAGAGTCCAGCCAAGAGACCCAGTACTTC
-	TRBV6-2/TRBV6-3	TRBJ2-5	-	CASSQPHRDAQETQYF	TGTGCCAGCAGCCAGCCTCACAGGGATGCCCAAGAGACCCAGTACTTC
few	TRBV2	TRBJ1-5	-	CASGVDQPQHF	TGTGCCAGCGGGGTCGATCAGCCCCAGCATTTT
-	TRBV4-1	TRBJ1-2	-	CASSRDISGGYTF	TGCGCCAGCAGCCGGGACATTTCGGGTGGCTACACCTTC
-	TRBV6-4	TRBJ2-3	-	CASSDSMTGGPDTQYF	TGTGCCAGCAGTGACTCGATGACGGGGGGCCCGGATACGCAGTATTTT
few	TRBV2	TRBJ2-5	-	CASSVGLSETQYF	TGTGCCAGCAGTGTTGGACTAAGTGAGACCCAGTACTTC
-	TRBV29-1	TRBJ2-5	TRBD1	CSGGQGLGENQYF	TGCAGCGGCGGACAGGGTTTGGGAGAGAACCAGTACTTC
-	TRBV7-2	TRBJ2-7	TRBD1	CASSRDRGDCEQYF	TGTGCCAGCAGCCGGGACAGGGGGGACTGCGAGCAGTACTTC
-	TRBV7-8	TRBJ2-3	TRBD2	CASSLNQRELTDTQYF	TGTGCCAGCAGTTTAAACCAGCGGGAGCTGACAGATACGCAGTATTTT
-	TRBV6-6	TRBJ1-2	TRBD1	CASTGQGGIANDGYTF	TGTGCCAGCACCGGACAGGGGGGAATAGCTAACGATGGCTACACCTTC
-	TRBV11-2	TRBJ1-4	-	CASTVDRTNEKLFF	TGTGCCAGCACCGTAGACCGAACTAATGAAAAACTGTTTTTT
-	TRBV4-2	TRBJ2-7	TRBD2	CASSQETSGRGDEQYF	TGTGCCAGCAGCCAAGAGACAAGCGGGAGAGGCGACGAGCAGTACTTC